This T cell receptor (beta chain) was profiled in a study of T-cell reconstitution after alpha-beta-depleted transplantation in children. Germline V CDR1 and CDR2: SGHVS, FNYEAQ. With 7 bases removed from V and 2 bases from J, the gap between germline ends came to 13 bases. The CDR3 has 14 residues. This clonotype showed up just a few times. Its antigen is not known. This sample's TCRbeta library carried unique molecular identifier barcodes. In TCRdb, the PCR reads were re-called with MiXCR into one record per CDR3 protein. This table has some 600,000 distinct CDR3 sequences, around 13% appearing once. Findings and caveats of the study: One year after transplant, T-cell counts and diversity came mostly from newly produced T cells. Surviving recipient cells, namely T cells and thymic progenitors, were the source of high day-60 TCRbeta diversity in some patients. Several hundred expanded graft clones reportedly supplied alpha-beta T cells about two months after transplant.

The sequence was collected from a male patient aged 5 to 17 who had a stem cell transplant for acute myeloid leukemia, so the T cells may come from the graft donor. This specimen was PBMCs, mostly from graft donor cells, taken 360 days after TCRalphabeta/CD19-depleted stem cell transplant. The chain recombines TRBV7-6 with TRBJ2-3, with D possibly called TRBD1 or TRBD2 (7 bases each). CDR3 bases: TGTGCCAGCACTCAGGGGGGGGACACAGATACGCAGTATTTT. Encoded protein: CASTQGGDTDTQYF.